These 14 T cell receptor beta chains came from one sample sequenced in a study of T cell clonotyping in hematopoietic cell transplantation. Produced via immunoSEQ multiplex PCR; TCRdb's table is partial and in-frame only. Here the sample spans under 15,000 clones, approximately 83% being singletons. Material: PBMCs, obtained 100 days after allogeneic stem cell transplant. These receptors originate from a female patient in her thirties or forties who had an allogeneic stem cell transplant from a related donor, so T cells may come from the graft donor. Some clones in this sample may be carry-over from other donors' samples.

This clone was picked up one time. In nucleotides, the CDR3 is TGTGCCTGGAGTGTAACCCCAGTCGCGGCAGGGAAAGACTATGGCTACACCTTC. It is translated as CAWSVTPVAAGKDYGYTF. The rearrangement links TRBV30 to TRBJ1-2, with D perhaps matching TRBD1 (5 bases). This CDR3 spans 18 amino acids. V lost 0 bases to trimming and J lost 3 bases, with 23 bases between them. Germline V gives CDR1 GTSNPN, CDR2 SVGIG (reference sequence).

Of note for this clone: One end of the junction varies from germline; a read error may be responsible. This chain links TRBV6-6 with TRBJ1-6, with 7 bases aligning to TRBD1. The V gene's germline CDR1 is MNHNY and CDR2 SVGAGI (reference sequence). The CDR3 extends over 13 amino acids. CDR3: CAISQGDNSPLHF. The DNA of the CDR3 is TGTGCCATCAGTCAGGGGGATAATTCACCCCTCCACTTT.

The rearrangement links TRBV6-4 to TRBJ1-1; a possible D gene is TRBD1 (6 bases). There are 15 residues in the CDR3. Per the germline V gene, CDR1 is MRHNA and CDR2 is SNTAGT. Trimming removed 4 bases at V and 1 base at J, with 13 bases between. The CDR3 DNA reads TGTGCCAGCAGTGCCTCGGGACAAACGAACACTGAAGCTTTCTTT. Translated, it gives CASSASGQTNTEAFF.

The chain has TRBV10-1 and TRBJ1-1, with D hard to call. V was trimmed by 6 bases and J by 3 bases, leaving 23 bases between them. This CDR3 is 17 amino acids long. The V gene's germline CDR1 is WNHNN and CDR2 SYGVQD (reference sequence). For the CDR3, the DNA is TGCGCCAGCAGGAGGCGGGTCCTGGTCCTCGGGGACACTGAAGCTTTCTTT. Translating gives CASRRRVLVLGDTEAFF.

V and J are TRBV19 and TRBJ1-6, with a weak D call TRBD1 (5 bases). Germline loops: CDR1 LNHDA, CDR2 SQIVND (reference sequence). This CDR3 contains 14 residues. Trimming removed 3 bases from V and 8 bases from J, with 11 bases in between. The CDR3 reads CASSITPTDSPLHF. The CDR3 DNA reads as TGTGCCAGTAGTATCACGCCGACAGATTCACCCCTCCACTTT. The full variable domain, its missing parts supplied by reference TRBV19 and TRBJ1-6, is DGGITQSPKYLFRKEGQNVTLSCEQNLNHDAMYWYRQDPGQGLRLIYYSQIVNDFQKGDIAEGYSVSREKKESFPLTVTSAQKNPTAFYLCASSITPTDSPLHFGNGTRLTVT.

This clone rates as medium-sized. The chain joins TRBV5-1 to TRBJ2-1, with a weak D call TRBD2 (6 bases). The CDR3 runs 15 residues. CDR1 is SGHRS, CDR2 YFSETQ, per germline. The V and J ends lost 1 base and 10 bases respectively, with 18 bases between them. The CDR3 reads CASSLWGDQAGEQFF. The CDR3 DNA follows: TGCGCCAGCAGCTTGTGGGGGGACCAAGCTGGGGAGCAGTTCTTC.

The J gene is TRBJ1-2, the V gene TRBV11-1, with D uncertain. The CDR3 is 13 amino acids. V was trimmed by 3 bases and J by 5 bases, leaving 10 bases between them. From germline, CDR1 is SGHAT and CDR2 FQDESV (reference sequence). Written as DNA, the CDR3 is TGTGCCAGCAGCTTTGGCGAGGCGTATGGCTACACCTTC. This sequence encodes CASSFGEAYGYTF.

The rearrangement uses TRBV2 and TRBJ2-3; 7 positions agree with TRBD2. The CDR3 is made up of 15 amino acids. Germline trimming cut 4 bases from V and 0 bases from J; bases unmatched to any gene: 4. Germline V lookup: CDR1 SNHLY, CDR2 FYNNEI. CDR3 nucleotide sequence: TGTGCCAGCAGTGGGCTAGCGGTTAGCACAGATACGCAGTATTTT. It specifies CASSGLAVSTDTQYF.

V is TRBV6-4 and J is TRBJ2-5, with 10 bases identical to TRBD2. The CDR3 is made up of 15 amino acids. Germline-derived CDR1 and CDR2 are MRHNA and SNTAGT. Trimming took 3 bases from V and 4 from J; bases not matched to a gene: 5. The CDR3 coding sequence is TGTGCCAGCAGTGAGGCTAGCGGGAGTGGAGAGACCCAGTACTTC. Its protein product is CASSEASGSGETQYF.

The chain employs TRBV14 and TRBJ2-1; 8 bases are shared with TRBD1. Per germline, CDR1 SGHDN and CDR2 FVKESK. J lost 15 bases, V lost 2 bases, and 6 bases had no gene match. The CDR3 length is 12 residues. Here the CDR3 reads CASSQFQGAAFF. The CDR3 coding sequence is TGTGCCAGCAGCCAATTCCAGGGGGCGGCGTTCTTC.

This chain uses TRBV30 with TRBJ1-5; weak D call: TRBD1 (5 bases). Germline V CDR1 and CDR2: GTSNPN, SVGIG (reference sequence). V was trimmed by 2 bases and J by 6 bases, leaving 11 bases between them. The CDR3 runs to 13 residues. In nucleotides, the CDR3 is TGTGCCTGGAGTTTGATGGGGGGTCAGCCCCAGCATTTT. Amino acids: CAWSLMGGQPQHF.

The chain combines TRBV7-2 with TRBJ2-5, with D unresolved. CDR1 is SGHTA and CDR2 is FQGNSA in the germline V gene. The CDR3 spans 10 residues. The germline V and J ends were trimmed by 1 base and 6 bases, with 0 bases remaining between them. The CDR3 here is CASSLETQYF. The CDR3 coding sequence is TGTGCCAGCAGCTTAGAGACCCAGTACTTC.

The rearrangement links TRBV2 to TRBJ2-4; the D is unclear. CDR1 is SNHLY, CDR2 FYNNEI, per germline. The CDR3 covers 13 residues. V lost 5 bases and J 1 base, leaving 6 bases between the germline ends. The CDR3 reads CASSPFAKNIQYF. CDR3 coding DNA: TGTGCCAGCAGTCCCTTTGCCAAAAACATTCAGTACTTC.

This chain joins TRBV28 and TRBJ2-7, with 15 bases fitting TRBD2. Germline V lookup: CDR1 MDHEN, CDR2 SYDVKM. Losses at the gene ends were 3 bases for V and 0 bases for J; bases not matched to a gene: 12. The CDR3 spans 20 residues. The CDR3 coding sequence is TGTGCCAGCAGTTTCGTCGGACTAGCGGGAGGGATTTCGAGCTCCTACGAGCAGTACTTC. Its protein is CASSFVGLAGGISSSYEQYF.